This T cell receptor beta chain was sequenced during a study of somatic mutations in cytotoxic T cells in rheumatoid arthritis. This CDR3 comprises 14 residues. Trimming removed 5 bases from V and 9 bases from J; junction bases left unmatched: 6. Germline values: CDR1 MNHEY, CDR2 SVGAGI. Sequenced by immunoSEQ multiplex PCR; TCRdb stores in-frame clones only, minus some. The data contain around 18,000 clones, roughly four fifths of them seen just once; the ten biggest clones take up about 14%. The chain employs TRBV6-5 and TRBJ1-6, with 8 bases that match TRBD1. The TCR was taken from an adult with rheumatoid arthritis. What was sequenced was CD8+ T cells sorted from blood. As DNA, the CDR3 is TGTGCCAGCAGTCTGCGGACAGGGAGTTCACCCCTCCACTTT. Amino acids: CASSLRTGSSPLHF.